This T cell receptor beta chain was documented in a study of blood T cell repertoires in COVID-19. Study-level information: PBMCs, B-cell-depleted T cells, or T cells were the source of the cDNA or gDNA that made up the material.

Only in-frame clones appear in the TCRdb table, and some are missing; sequencing was by immunoSEQ multiplex PCR. The sample includes about 150,000 clones, about 90% of them seen just once. Trimming removed 3 bases from V and 5 bases from J, with 14 bases in between. Germline V gene lookup returns CDR1 SEHNR and CDR2 FQNEAQ (reference sequence). The CDR3 spans 15 residues. The V and J genes are TRBV7-9 and TRBJ2-1; D possibly corresponds to TRBD2 (7 bases). The clonotype originates from a man aged 50 or older who had recovered from COVID-19. Material for sequencing was peripheral blood. The CDR3 bases are TGTGCCAGCAGCTTGCGCGGGGGCCCTAACAATGAGCAGTTCTTC. Translated: CASSLRGGPNNEQFF.